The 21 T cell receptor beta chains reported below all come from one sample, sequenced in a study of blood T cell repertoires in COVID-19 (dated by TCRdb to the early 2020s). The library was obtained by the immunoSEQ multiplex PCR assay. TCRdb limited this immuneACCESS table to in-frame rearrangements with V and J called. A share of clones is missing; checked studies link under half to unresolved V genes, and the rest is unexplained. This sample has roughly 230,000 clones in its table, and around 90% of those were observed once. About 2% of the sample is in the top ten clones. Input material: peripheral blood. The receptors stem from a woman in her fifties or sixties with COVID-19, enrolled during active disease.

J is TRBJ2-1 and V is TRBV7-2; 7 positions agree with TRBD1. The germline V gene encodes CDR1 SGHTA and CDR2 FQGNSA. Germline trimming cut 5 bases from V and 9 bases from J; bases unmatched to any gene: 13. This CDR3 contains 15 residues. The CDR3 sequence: CASSQTYRGLPEQFF. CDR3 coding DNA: TGTGCCAGCAGCCAGACGTACAGGGGCCTTCCTGAGCAGTTCTTC.

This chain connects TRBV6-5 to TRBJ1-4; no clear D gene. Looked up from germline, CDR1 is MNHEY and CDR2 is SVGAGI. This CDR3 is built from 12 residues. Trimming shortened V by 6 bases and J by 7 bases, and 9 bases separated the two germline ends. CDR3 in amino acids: CASSHGGEKLFF. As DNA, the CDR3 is TGTGCCAGCAGCCATGGCGGTGAAAAACTGTTTTTT.

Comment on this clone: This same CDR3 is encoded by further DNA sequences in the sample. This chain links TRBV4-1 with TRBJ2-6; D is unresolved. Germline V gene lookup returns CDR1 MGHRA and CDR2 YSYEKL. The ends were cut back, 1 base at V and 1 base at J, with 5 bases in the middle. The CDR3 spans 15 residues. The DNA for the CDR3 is TGCGCCAGCAGCCAAGCTCAGTCTGGGGCCAACGTCCTGACTTTC. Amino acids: CASSQAQSGANVLTF.

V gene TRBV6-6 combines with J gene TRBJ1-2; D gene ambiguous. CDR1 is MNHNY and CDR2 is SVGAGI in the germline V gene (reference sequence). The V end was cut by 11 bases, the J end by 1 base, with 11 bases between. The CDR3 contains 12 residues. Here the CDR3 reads CAADPGNYGYTF. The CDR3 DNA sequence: TGTGCCGCCGACCCGGGTAACTATGGCTACACCTTC.

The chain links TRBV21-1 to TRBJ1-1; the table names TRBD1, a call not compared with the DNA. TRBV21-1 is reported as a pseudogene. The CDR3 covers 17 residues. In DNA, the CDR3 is TGTGCCAGCAGCACTCAGGGTTGTTCCTTGTGGGACACTGAAGCTTTCTTT. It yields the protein CASSTQGCSLWDTEAFF.

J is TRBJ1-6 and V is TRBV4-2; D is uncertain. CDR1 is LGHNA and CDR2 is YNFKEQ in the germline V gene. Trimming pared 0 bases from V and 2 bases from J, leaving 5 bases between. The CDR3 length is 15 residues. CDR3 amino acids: CASSQEQAYNSPLHF. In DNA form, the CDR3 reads TGTGCCAGCAGCCAAGAGCAGGCCTATAATTCACCCCTCCACTTT.

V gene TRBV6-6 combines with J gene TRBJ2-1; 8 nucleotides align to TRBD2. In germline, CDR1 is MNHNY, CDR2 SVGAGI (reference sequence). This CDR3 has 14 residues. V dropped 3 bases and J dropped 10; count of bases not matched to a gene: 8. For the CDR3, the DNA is TGTGCCAGCAGTTATAGCGGGGAACGGGTGGAGCAGTTCTTC. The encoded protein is CASSYSGERVEQFF.

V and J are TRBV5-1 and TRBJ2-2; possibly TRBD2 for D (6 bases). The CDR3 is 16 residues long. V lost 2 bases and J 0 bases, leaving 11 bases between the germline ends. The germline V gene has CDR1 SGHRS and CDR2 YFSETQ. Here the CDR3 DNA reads TGCGCCAGCAGCTTATGGGGGGAAACGAACACCGGGGAGCTGTTTTTT. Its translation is CASSLWGETNTGELFF.

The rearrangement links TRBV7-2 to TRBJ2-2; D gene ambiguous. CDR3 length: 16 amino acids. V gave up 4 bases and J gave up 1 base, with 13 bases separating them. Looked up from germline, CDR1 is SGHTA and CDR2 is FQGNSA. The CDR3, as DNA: TGTGCCAGCAGCTCTACCTTCTCGGGGAACACCGGGGAGCTGTTTTTT. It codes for CASSSTFSGNTGELFF.

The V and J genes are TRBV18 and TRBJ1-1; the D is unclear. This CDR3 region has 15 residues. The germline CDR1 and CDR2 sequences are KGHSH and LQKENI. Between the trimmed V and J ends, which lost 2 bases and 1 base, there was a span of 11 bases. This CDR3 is CASSPNPHPNTEAFF. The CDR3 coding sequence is TGTGCCAGCTCACCAAATCCACACCCGAACACTGAAGCTTTCTTT.

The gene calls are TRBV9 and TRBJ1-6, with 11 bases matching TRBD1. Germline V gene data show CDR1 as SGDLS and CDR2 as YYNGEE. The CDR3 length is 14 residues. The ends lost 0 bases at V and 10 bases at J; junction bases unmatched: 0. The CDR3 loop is CASSVGTGGSPLHF. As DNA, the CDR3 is TGTGCCAGCAGCGTAGGGACAGGGGGCTCACCCCTCCACTTT.

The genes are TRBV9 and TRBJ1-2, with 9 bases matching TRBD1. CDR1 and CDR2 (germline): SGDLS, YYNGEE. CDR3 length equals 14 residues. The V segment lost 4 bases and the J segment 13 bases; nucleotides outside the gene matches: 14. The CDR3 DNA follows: TGTGCCAGCAGCCCTACCCCGGACAGGGGCCGGGTCACCTTC. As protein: CASSPTPDRGRVTF.

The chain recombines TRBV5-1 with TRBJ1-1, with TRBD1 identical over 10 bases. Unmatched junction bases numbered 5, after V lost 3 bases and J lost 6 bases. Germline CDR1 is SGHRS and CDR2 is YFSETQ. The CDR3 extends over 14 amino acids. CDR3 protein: CASSSGQGHPEAFF. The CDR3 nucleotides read TGCGCCAGCAGCTCGGGACAGGGGCACCCTGAAGCTTTCTTT.

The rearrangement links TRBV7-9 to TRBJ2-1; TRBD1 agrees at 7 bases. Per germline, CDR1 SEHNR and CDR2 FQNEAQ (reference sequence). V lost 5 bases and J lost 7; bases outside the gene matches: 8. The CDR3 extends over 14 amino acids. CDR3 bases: TGTGCCAGCAGCCGCAGACAGGGTAGTAATGAGCAGTTCTTC. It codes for CASSRRQGSNEQFF. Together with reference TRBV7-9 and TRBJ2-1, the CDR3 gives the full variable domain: DTGVSQNPRHKITKRGQNVTFRCDPISEHNRLYWYRQTLGQGPEFLTYFQNEAQLEKSRLLSDRFSAERPKGSFSTLEIQRTEQGDSAMYLCASSRRQGSNEQFFGPGTRLTVL.

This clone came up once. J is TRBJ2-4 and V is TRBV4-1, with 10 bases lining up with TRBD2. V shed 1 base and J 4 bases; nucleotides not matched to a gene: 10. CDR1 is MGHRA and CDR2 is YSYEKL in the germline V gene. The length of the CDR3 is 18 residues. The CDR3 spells CASSQGGTSGVKKNIQYF. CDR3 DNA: TGCGCCAGCAGCCAAGGCGGCACTAGCGGGGTGAAAAAAAACATTCAGTACTTC.

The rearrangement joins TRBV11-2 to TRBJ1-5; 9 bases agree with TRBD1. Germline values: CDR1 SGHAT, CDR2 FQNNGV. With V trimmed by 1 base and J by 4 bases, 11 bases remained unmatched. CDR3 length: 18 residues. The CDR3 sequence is CASSLVGRGTGRNQPQHF. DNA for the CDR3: TGTGCCAGCAGCTTAGTTGGGAGGGGGACAGGGCGTAATCAGCCCCAGCATTTT.

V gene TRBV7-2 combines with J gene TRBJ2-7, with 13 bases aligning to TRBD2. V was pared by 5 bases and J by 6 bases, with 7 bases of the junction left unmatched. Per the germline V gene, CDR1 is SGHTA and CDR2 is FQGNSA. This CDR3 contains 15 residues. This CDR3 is CASSRSGTSGVEQYF. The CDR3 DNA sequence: TGTGCCAGCAGCCGCTCCGGGACTAGCGGGGTCGAGCAGTACTTC.

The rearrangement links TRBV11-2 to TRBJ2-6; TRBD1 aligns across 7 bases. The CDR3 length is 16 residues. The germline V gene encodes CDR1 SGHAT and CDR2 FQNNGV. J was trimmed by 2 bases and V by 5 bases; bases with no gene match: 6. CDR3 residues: CASSILQGPGANVLTF. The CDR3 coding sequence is TGTGCCAGCAGCATACTACAGGGGCCTGGGGCCAACGTCCTGACTTTC.

CDR3 nucleotides: TGTGCCAGCTCAACACTAATCAATCAGCCCCAGCATTTT. Protein: CASSTLINQPQHF. The chain employs TRBV18 and TRBJ1-5; no firm D call. Germline lookup yields CDR1 KGHSH and CDR2 LQKENI. This CDR3 is built from 13 residues. Trimming took 5 bases from V and 3 from J, leaving 8 bases between them.

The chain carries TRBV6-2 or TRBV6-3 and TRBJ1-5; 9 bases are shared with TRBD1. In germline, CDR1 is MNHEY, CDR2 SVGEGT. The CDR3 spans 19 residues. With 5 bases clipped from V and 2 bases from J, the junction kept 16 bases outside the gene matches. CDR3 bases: TGTGCCAGCAGTACCAACACAGGGGGCGGTAGCGTTCGCAATCAGCCCCAGCATTTT. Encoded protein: CASSTNTGGGSVRNQPQHF.

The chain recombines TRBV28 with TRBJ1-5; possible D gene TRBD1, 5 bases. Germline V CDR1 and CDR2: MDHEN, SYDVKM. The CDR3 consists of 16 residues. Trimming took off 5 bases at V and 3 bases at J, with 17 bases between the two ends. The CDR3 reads CASSLRGGTNNQPQHF. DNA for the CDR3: TGTGCCAGCAGTCTCCGGGGCGGGACCAACAATCAGCCCCAGCATTTT.